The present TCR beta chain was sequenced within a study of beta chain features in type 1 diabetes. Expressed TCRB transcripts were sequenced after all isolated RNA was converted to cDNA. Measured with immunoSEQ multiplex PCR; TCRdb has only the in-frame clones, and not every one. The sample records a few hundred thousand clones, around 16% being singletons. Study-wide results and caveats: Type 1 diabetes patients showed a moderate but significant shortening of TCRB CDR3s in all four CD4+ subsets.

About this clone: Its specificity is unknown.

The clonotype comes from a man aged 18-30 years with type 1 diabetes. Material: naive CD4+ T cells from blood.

The CDR3 nucleotides are TGTGCCAGCTCTCCCCTCGGGGGCTCTGGGGCCAACGTCCTGACTTTC. It codes for CASSPLGGSGANVLTF. This chain joins TRBV18 and TRBJ2-6; weak D call: TRBD2 (6 bases). The CDR3 runs to 16 residues. Germline-derived CDR1 and CDR2 are KGHSH and LQKENI. V shed 6 bases and J shed 0 bases, with 12 bases lying between them. Variable domain in full (rest from reference TRBV18 and TRBJ2-6): NAGVMQNPRHLVRRRGQEARLRCSPMKGHSHVYWYRQLPEEGLKFMVYLQKENIIDESGMPKERFSAEFPKEGPSILRIQQVVRGDSAAYFCASSPLGGSGANVLTFGAGSRLTVL.